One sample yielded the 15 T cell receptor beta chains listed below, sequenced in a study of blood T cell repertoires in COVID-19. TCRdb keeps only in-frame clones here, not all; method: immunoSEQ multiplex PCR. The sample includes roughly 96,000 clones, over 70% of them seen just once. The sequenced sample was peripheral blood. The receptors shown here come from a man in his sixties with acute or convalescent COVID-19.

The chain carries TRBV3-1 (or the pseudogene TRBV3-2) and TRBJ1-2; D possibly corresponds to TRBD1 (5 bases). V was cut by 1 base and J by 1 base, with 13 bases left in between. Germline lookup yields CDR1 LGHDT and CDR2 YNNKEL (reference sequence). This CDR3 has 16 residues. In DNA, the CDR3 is TGTGCCAGCAGCCAAGCTGGGGCAGGGCTTAACTATGGCTACACCTTC. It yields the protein CASSQAGAGLNYGYTF.

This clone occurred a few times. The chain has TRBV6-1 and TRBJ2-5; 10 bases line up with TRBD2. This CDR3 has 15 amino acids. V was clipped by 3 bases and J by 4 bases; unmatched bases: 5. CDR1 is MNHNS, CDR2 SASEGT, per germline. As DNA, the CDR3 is TGTGCCAGCAGTGAGGCTAGCGGGGGCGGAGAGACCCAGTACTTC. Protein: CASSEASGGGETQYF.

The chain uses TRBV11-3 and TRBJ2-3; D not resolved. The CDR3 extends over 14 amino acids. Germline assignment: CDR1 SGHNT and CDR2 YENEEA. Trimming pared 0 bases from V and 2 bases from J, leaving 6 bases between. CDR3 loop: CASSLELYTDTQYF. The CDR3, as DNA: TGTGCCAGCAGCTTAGAGCTCTACACAGATACGCAGTATTTT.

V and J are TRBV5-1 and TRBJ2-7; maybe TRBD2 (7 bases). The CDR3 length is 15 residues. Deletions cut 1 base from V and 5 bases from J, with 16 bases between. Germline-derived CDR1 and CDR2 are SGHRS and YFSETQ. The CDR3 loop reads CASSLWGGHGDEQYF. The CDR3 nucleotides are TGCGCCAGCAGCTTGTGGGGGGGCCACGGCGACGAGCAGTACTTC.

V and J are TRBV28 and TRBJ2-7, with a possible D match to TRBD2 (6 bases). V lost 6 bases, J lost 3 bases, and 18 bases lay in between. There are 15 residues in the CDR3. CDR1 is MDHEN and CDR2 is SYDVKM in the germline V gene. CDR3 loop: CASRSGSPNSYEQYV. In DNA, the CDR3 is TGTGCCAGCAGGAGCGGGTCTCCTAATAGCTACGAGCAGTACGTC.

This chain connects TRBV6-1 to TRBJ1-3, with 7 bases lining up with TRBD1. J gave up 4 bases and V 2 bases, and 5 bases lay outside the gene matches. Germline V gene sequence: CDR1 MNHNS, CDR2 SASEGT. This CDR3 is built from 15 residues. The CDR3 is CASSEYRDRGNTIYF. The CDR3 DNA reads TGTGCCAGCAGTGAATACCGGGACAGAGGAAACACCATATATTTT.

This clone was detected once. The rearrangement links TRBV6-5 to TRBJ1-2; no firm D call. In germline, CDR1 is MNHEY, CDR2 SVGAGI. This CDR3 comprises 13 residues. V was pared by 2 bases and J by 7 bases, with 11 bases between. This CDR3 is CASSYEGRSGYTF. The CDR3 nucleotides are TGTGCCAGCAGTTACGAAGGAAGGAGTGGCTACACCTTC.

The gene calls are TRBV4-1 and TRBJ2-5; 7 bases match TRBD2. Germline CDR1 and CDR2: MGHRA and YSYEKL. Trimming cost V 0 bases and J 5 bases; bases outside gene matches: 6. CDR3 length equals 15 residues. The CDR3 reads CASSQDGRGVETQYF. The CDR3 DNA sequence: TGCGCCAGCAGCCAAGACGGCCGGGGGGTGGAGACCCAGTACTTC.

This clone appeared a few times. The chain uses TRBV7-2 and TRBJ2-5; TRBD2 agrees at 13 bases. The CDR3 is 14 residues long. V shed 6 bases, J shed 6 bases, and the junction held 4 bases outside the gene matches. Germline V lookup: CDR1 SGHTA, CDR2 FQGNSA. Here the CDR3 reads CASSMGLAGQTQYF. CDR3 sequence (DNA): TGTGCCAGCAGTATGGGACTAGCGGGACAGACCCAGTACTTC.

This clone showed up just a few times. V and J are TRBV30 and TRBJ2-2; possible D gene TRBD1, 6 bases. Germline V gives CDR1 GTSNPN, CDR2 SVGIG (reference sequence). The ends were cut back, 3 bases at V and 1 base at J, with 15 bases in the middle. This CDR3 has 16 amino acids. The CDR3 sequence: CAWRPRGSGNTGELFF. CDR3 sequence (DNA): TGTGCCTGGAGGCCCAGGGGATCAGGGAACACCGGGGAGCTGTTTTTT.

As DNA, the CDR3 is TGTGCCAGTCGCCGGGGACAACTAACCTACGAGCAGTACGTC. It specifies CASRRGQLTYEQYV. The chain links TRBV6-5 to TRBJ2-7; D is perhaps TRBD1 (6 bases). The CDR3 sequence is 14 residues long. Germline CDR1 is MNHEY and CDR2 is SVGAGI. V lost 9 bases and J 2 bases, leaving 17 bases between the germline ends.

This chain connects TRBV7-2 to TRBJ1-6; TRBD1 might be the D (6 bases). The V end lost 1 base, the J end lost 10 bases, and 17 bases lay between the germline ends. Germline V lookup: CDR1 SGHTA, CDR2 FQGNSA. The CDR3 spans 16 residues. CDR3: CASSLVRQGLSSPLHF. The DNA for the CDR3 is TGTGCCAGCAGCTTAGTCAGGCAGGGGCTATCCTCACCCCTCCACTTT. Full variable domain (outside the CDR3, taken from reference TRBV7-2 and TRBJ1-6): GAGVSQSPSNKVTEKGKDVELRCDPISGHTALYWYRQSLGQGLEFLIYFQGNSAPDKSGLPSDRFSAERTGGSVSTLTIQRTQQEDSAVYLCASSLVRQGLSSPLHFGNGTRLTVT.

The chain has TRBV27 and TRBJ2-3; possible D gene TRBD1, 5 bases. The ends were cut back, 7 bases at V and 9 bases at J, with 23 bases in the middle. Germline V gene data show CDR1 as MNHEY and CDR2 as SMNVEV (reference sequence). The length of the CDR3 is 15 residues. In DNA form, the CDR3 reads TGTGCCAGCACCCCTGGGGCAGACTTATACTCGACGCAGTATTTT. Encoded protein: CASTPGADLYSTQYF.

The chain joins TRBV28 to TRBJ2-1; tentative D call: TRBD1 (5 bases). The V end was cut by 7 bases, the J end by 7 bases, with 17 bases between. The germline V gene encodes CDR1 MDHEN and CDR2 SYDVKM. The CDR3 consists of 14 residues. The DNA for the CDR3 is TGTGCCAGCACCCCAGGGCGTTTTTTTAATGAGCAGTTCTTC. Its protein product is CASTPGRFFNEQFF.

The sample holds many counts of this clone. The CDR3 region is CSFRSSYEQYF. CDR3 in DNA: TGCAGTTTCAGATCCTCCTACGAGCAGTACTTC. The chain links TRBV29-1 to TRBJ2-7; D remains unclear. Germline assignment: CDR1 SQVTM and CDR2 ANQGSEA. The CDR3 loop spans 11 amino acids.